This is a list of T cell receptor beta chains from one sample in a study of somatic mutations in cytotoxic T cells in rheumatoid arthritis. TCRdb's table, derived via immunoSEQ multiplex PCR, lists solely in-frame clones and lacks some. Of 15,000 to 20,000 clones listed, around 80% are singletons. The material sequenced was CD8+ T cells sorted from blood. All receptors derive from a woman aged 50 to 65 in good health. Both conserved end residues are part of each CDR3. D genes are given only for firm matches. Clone sizes are given selectively: once, few, many, or a class where the clone is expanded.

size,D,length,V,J,DNA,CDR3
NA,TRBD2,17,TRBV30,TRBJ2-6,TGTGCCTGGAGCCAACACGGGGGGGGGCATGGGGCCAACGTCCTGACTTTC,CAWSQHGGGHGANVLTF
NA,TRBD2,15,TRBV6-4,TRBJ2-3,TGTGCCAGCAGTGCGACTAGCGGAAGCACAGATACGCAGTATTTT,CASSATSGSTDTQYF
NA,NA,14,TRBV5-6,TRBJ2-3,TGTGCCAGCAGCGCTCCGGGGTCCACAGATACGCAGTATTTT,CASSAPGSTDTQYF
NA,TRBD1,14,TRBV5-4,TRBJ2-1,TGTGCCAGCAGCTCGACAGGGAGCTACAATGAGCAGTTCTTC,CASSSTGSYNEQFF
once,TRBD1,16,TRBV9,TRBJ2-3,TGTGCCAGCAGCGTAGTCCCGGGACAGGGCGCAGATACGCAGTATTTT,CASSVVPGQGADTQYF
NA,NA,15,TRBV9,TRBJ2-1,TGTGCCAGCAGCGTACTGGGAGGCGCCTACAATGAGCAGTTCTTC,CASSVLGGAYNEQFF
NA,NA,12,TRBV19,TRBJ2-1,TGTGCCAGTAGTATACATGCCAGCGAGCAGTTCTTC,CASSIHASEQFF
NA,NA,13,TRBV6-1,TRBJ1-2,TGTGCCAGCAGTGGGACGTCTTGGGGGGGCTACACCTTC,CASSGTSWGGYTF
NA,NA,16,TRBV6-5,TRBJ2-7,TGTGCCAGCAGTTCGAACCGGGCCTGGGGATTCTACGAGCAGTACTTC,CASSSNRAWGFYEQYF
NA,NA,12,TRBV6-5,TRBJ2-7,TGTGCCAGCAGTTACTCAGGGTCCGAGCAGTACTTC,CASSYSGSEQYF
NA,TRBD2,17,TRBV7-9,TRBJ2-1,TGTGCCAGCAGTTCCATCGGAGCGGGAGCAAAGGACAATGAGCAGTTCTTC,CASSSIGAGAKDNEQFF
NA,NA,21,TRBV19,TRBJ1-2,TGTGCCAGTACCCCTCAGCCCTTACGAGGACCTTCCCCAGGTGGTTGGGATGGCTACACCTTC,CASTPQPLRGPSPGGWDGYTF
NA,TRBD2,15,TRBV7-6,TRBJ2-5,TGTGCCAGCAGCTCCGTAGCGGGAGTACTGGAGACCCAGTACTTC,CASSSVAGVLETQYF
NA,TRBD2,18,TRBV4-2,TRBJ2-3,TGTGCCAGCAGCCAAGGACTAGCGGGGGGGCCAGGCACAGATACGCAGTATTTT,CASSQGLAGGPGTDTQYF
few,NA,15,TRBV4-1,TRBJ1-1,TGCGCCAGCAGCCCCGAGGAAACCTATTACATAGAAGCTTTCTTT,CASSPEETYYIEAFF
NA,NA,15,TRBV27,TRBJ2-7,TGTGCCAGCAGTTTAGGGTTTGGAGGGGCCTACGAGCAGTACTTC,CASSLGFGGAYEQYF
once,NA,16,TRBV6-6,TRBJ2-3,TGTGCCAGCTCTACTCCCAATGCCGTCGAGGCAGATACGCAGTATTTT,CASSTPNAVEADTQYF
NA,NA,14,TRBV6-5,TRBJ2-7,TGTGCCAGCAGTTCAGGAGGGGGGTACTACGAGCAGTACTTC,CASSSGGGYYEQYF
once,TRBD2,17,TRBV19,TRBJ2-2,TGTGCCAGCAAGACTAGCGGGAGAGGGTTGAACACCGGGGAGCTGTTTTTT,CASKTSGRGLNTGELFF
NA,TRBD2,16,TRBV29-1,TRBJ2-2,TGCAGCGTTGTCGACCTAGCGGGACCGAACACCGGGGAGCTGTTTTTT,CSVVDLAGPNTGELFF
NA,NA,14,TRBV14,TRBJ1-3,TGTGCCAGCAGCCAAGGGTCCTCTGGAAACACCATATATTTT,CASSQGSSGNTIYF
NA,TRBD1,16,TRBV7-9,TRBJ2-7,TGTGCCAGCAGCTCCGCCTGGGGGACAGAAGTCTACGAGCAGTACTTC,CASSSAWGTEVYEQYF
NA,TRBD2,14,TRBV9,TRBJ2-1,TGTGCCAGCAGCGTAGCGGGGGGGGGCAATGAGCAGTTCTTC,CASSVAGGGNEQFF
medium-sized,NA,11,TRBV10-2,TRBJ2-7,TGCGCCAGCGGCAGGGGTGACGAGCAGTACTTC,CASGRGDEQYF
few,TRBD1,16,TRBV7-6,TRBJ2-7,TGTGCCAGCAGCCCCTCCGGGACAGGGTTCTTCTACGAGCAGTACTTC,CASSPSGTGFFYEQYF
NA,NA,15,TRBV11-1,TRBJ2-2,TGTGCCAGCAGCTTAGACAGGGGAGGGTCCGGGGAGCTGTTTTTT,CASSLDRGGSGELFF
NA,TRBD2,14,TRBV7-8,TRBJ2-7,TGTGCCAGCAGCTTTAGCGGGGGAAAATACGAGCAGTACTTC,CASSFSGGKYEQYF
NA,TRBD1,15,TRBV4-3,TRBJ2-2,TGCGCCAGCAGCCGGGACAGTGTTGGAACCGGGGAGCTGTTTTTT,CASSRDSVGTGELFF
NA,NA,12,TRBV27,TRBJ2-2,TGTGCCAGCAGTTTTTTTGGCGGGGAGCTGTTTTTT,CASSFFGGELFF
once,NA,12,TRBV7-6,TRBJ1-1,TGTGCCAGCAGCTTGGTAGGGTCTGAAGCTTTCTTT,CASSLVGSEAFF
few,TRBD1,17,TRBV30,TRBJ1-3,TGTGCCTGGAGTGTGCTGGCGGACAGGGGCTCTGGAAACACCATATATTTT,CAWSVLADRGSGNTIYF
NA,NA,14,TRBV15,TRBJ2-7,TGTGCCACCAGCAGCGCCATGGGCCCGAACGAGCAGTACTTC,CATSSAMGPNEQYF
NA,TRBD1,13,TRBV2,TRBJ1-1,TGTGCCAGCAGAGACAGGGGGCAAGTAGAAGCTTTCTTT,CASRDRGQVEAFF
NA,TRBD2,16,TRBV4-1,TRBJ2-1,TGCGCCAGCAGCCAAGATGGGACTAGCGGGAACTATGAGCAGTTCTTC,CASSQDGTSGNYEQFF
NA,TRBD2,15,TRBV29-1,TRBJ2-1,TGCAGCGTTGCGCTAGCGGGGCTTTCCTACAATGAGCAGTTCTTC,CSVALAGLSYNEQFF
NA,NA,12,TRBV27,TRBJ1-1,TGTGCCAGCAGGGCAGTGAACACTGAAGCTTTCTTT,CASRAVNTEAFF
NA,TRBD1,15,TRBV4-1,TRBJ1-2,TGCGCCAGCAGCCAAAAACCGACAGGGGGGTATGGCTACACCTTC,CASSQKPTGGYGYTF
NA,NA,16,TRBV4-1,TRBJ2-4,TGCGCCAGCAGCCAAGGGGGAGGAGTAGCCAAAAACATTCAGTACTTC,CASSQGGGVAKNIQYF
NA,NA,11,TRBV7-9,TRBJ2-2,TGTGCCAGCAGCTTAGAAGGGGAGCTGTTTTTT,CASSLEGELFF
NA,NA,15,TRBV5-8,TRBJ1-5,TGTGCCAGCAGTCCTGAGGAGGGGCCCAATCAGCCCCAGCATTTT,CASSPEEGPNQPQHF
NA,TRBD2,14,TRBV7-2,TRBJ2-1,TGTGCCAGCAGCTTAGAACTAGCGGGCAATGAGCAGTTCTTC,CASSLELAGNEQFF
NA,NA,15,TRBV4-1,TRBJ1-1,TGCGCCAGCAGCCAAGTGAAGGGAGTGAACACTGAAGCTTTCTTT,CASSQVKGVNTEAFF
NA,NA,12,TRBV28,TRBJ2-3,TGTGCCAGCAGTTCACGGACAGATACGCAGTATTTT,CASSSRTDTQYF
NA,NA,16,TRBV9,TRBJ2-2,TGTGCCAGCAGCGTAGAGGGATCCGGGGTCACCGGGGAGCTGTTTTTT,CASSVEGSGVTGELFF
NA,TRBD1,14,TRBV27,TRBJ2-7,TGTGCCAGCAGTTCAGGGGGCCTCGTGTACGAGCAGTACTTC,CASSSGGLVYEQYF
NA,NA,15,TRBV4-1,TRBJ1-5,TGCGCCAGCAGCCAAGAATCAGGCCACAATCAGCCCCAGCATTTT,CASSQESGHNQPQHF
few,TRBD2,14,TRBV29-1,TRBJ2-7,TGCAACCTACGTTCTAGCGGGAGGGCCTACGAGCAGTACTTC,CNLRSSGRAYEQYF
NA,TRBD1,15,TRBV28,TRBJ1-1,TGTGCCAGCAGTCCGTACAGGGGTGGGAACACTGAAGCTTTCTTT,CASSPYRGGNTEAFF
once,TRBD1,17,TRBV19,TRBJ1-2,TGTGCCAGTAGTATTTTTCAGGGGGACCAGATTAACTATGGCTACACCTTC,CASSIFQGDQINYGYTF
NA,NA,17,TRBV9,TRBJ2-5,TGTGCCAGCAGCGTAGGACGGCACCTTTGGGGGCAAGAGACCCAGTACTTC,CASSVGRHLWGQETQYF
NA,NA,17,TRBV21-1,TRBJ2-7,TGTGCCAGCAGCCCCCACAATCCCGGGACGGTCTCCTACGAGCAGTACTTC,CASSPHNPGTVSYEQYF
NA,NA,14,TRBV6-5,TRBJ1-4,TGTGCCAGCAGTTATGCCGGGACAAATGAAAAACTGTTTTTT,CASSYAGTNEKLFF
NA,NA,14,TRBV7-9,TRBJ2-7,TGTGCCAGCAGCCCCCCCACAGCGACCTACGAGCAGTACTTC,CASSPPTATYEQYF
NA,NA,16,TRBV27,TRBJ1-5,TGTGCCAGCAGTCCTGGGCCCGGAGCCGGCAATCAGCCCCAGCATTTT,CASSPGPGAGNQPQHF
NA,NA,14,TRBV30,TRBJ2-3,TGTGCCTGGAGTGATAGATTCGGCACAGATACGCAGTATTTT,CAWSDRFGTDTQYF
NA,NA,15,TRBV7-8,TRBJ2-3,TGTGCCAGCATCGAGGGTGGGGCTAGCACAGATACGCAGTATTTT,CASIEGGASTDTQYF
NA,NA,13,TRBV10-1,TRBJ1-1,TGCGCCAGCAGCCCGAATGGGGTCACTGAAGCTTTCTTT,CASSPNGVTEAFF
NA,TRBD2,13,TRBV5-5,TRBJ2-7,TGTGCCAGCAGCTTGACGGGGGGCTACGAGCAGTACTTC,CASSLTGGYEQYF
NA,NA,14,TRBV5-4,TRBJ2-7,TGTGCCAGCAGCTTGTCGGCAGATGGCTCCGAGCAGTACTTC,CASSLSADGSEQYF
NA,TRBD1,16,TRBV27,TRBJ2-7,TGTGCCAGCAGAGCCGCGTGGGGGACAGGGACCTACGAGCAGTACTTC,CASRAAWGTGTYEQYF